What follows are 13 T cell receptor beta chains derived from one specimen sequenced in a study of blood T cell repertoires in COVID-19. Repertoires were generated with immunoSEQ multiplex PCR, while TCRdb's copy carries only in-frame clones and drops some. The sample includes under 200,000 clones, approximately 86% of them seen just once. Sample: peripheral blood. The receptor source for this set is a man in his sixties with COVID-19, enrolled during active disease.

The count of this clone is one. The chain links TRBV6-5 to TRBJ2-6; maybe TRBD1 (5 bases). The CDR3 extends over 15 amino acids. Trimming took off 6 bases at V and 2 bases at J, with 11 bases between the two ends. Germline values: CDR1 MNHEY, CDR2 SVGAGI. The CDR3 nucleotides are TGTGCCAGCAGCTACAACAGGCCTGGGGCCAACGTCCTGACTTTC. This codes for CASSYNRPGANVLTF.

This clone was counted many times. V usage is TRBV11-2 and J usage is TRBJ1-2; TRBD1 aligns across 7 bases. The CDR3 has 14 amino acids. Germline CDR1 is SGHAT and CDR2 is FQNNGV. V gave up 4 bases and J gave up 6 bases; unmatched junction bases: 8. The CDR3 nucleotides read TGTGCCAGCAGCTCCAGACAGGGTCGAAATGGCTACACCTTC. It is translated as CASSSRQGRNGYTF.

The chain is built from TRBV7-9 and TRBJ1-1; 9 nucleotides line up with TRBD1. After removal of 4 bases from V and 4 bases from J, the junction contained 13 bases not matched to a gene. The CDR3 length is 17 residues. Germline-derived CDR1 and CDR2 are SEHNR and FQNEAQ (reference sequence). The CDR3 reads CASSSGQGTGLGTEAFF. The CDR3 nucleotides are TGTGCCAGCAGCTCAGGACAGGGGACGGGATTGGGCACTGAAGCTTTCTTT.

As to this clone: The sample carries other DNA sequences with the same CDR3. This sequence joins TRBV7-2 and TRBJ2-7; D gene ambiguous. The CDR3 loop spans 11 amino acids. CDR1 is SGHTA and CDR2 is FQGNSA in the germline V gene. The V end lost 7 bases, the J end lost 4 bases, and 8 bases lay between the germline ends. DNA for the CDR3: TGTGCCAGCACCCCCGGGTACGAGCAGTACTTC. It yields the protein CASTPGYEQYF.

This chain uses TRBV19 with TRBJ2-4, with a weak D call TRBD2 (5 bases). The CDR3 contains 10 residues. V was clipped by 9 bases and J by 5 bases, with 5 bases between them. The V gene's germline CDR1 is LNHDA and CDR2 SQIVND (reference sequence). Here the CDR3 reads CASGENIQYF. The CDR3 coding sequence is TGTGCCAGCGGGGAAAACATTCAGTACTTC.

V usage is TRBV3-1 (or the pseudogene TRBV3-2) and J usage is TRBJ2-7, with TRBD2 as a possible D gene (6 bases). Germline lookup yields CDR1 LGHDT and CDR2 YNNKEL (reference sequence). Trimming shortened V by 4 bases and J by 7 bases, and 20 bases separated the two germline ends. There are 15 residues in the CDR3. The CDR3 loop is CASSPTRDLLREQYF. The CDR3 DNA follows: TGTGCCAGCAGCCCGACACGGGACTTGCTTCGGGAGCAGTACTTC.

The CDR3: CASRRGTDRWNSPLHF. DNA for the CDR3: TGTGCCAGCAGAAGAGGGACGGACAGGTGGAATTCACCCCTCCACTTT. The chain is built from TRBV27 and TRBJ1-6, with 7 nucleotides matching TRBD1. Trimming cost V 6 bases and J 7 bases; bases outside gene matches: 12. The CDR3 has 16 residues. The germline V gene has CDR1 MNHEY and CDR2 SMNVEV (reference sequence).

The chain has TRBV27 and TRBJ2-3, with no clear D. The CDR3 is 15 residues long. The germline V gene has CDR1 MNHEY and CDR2 SMNVEV (reference sequence). The V gene lost 2 bases and the J gene lost 1 base, with 10 bases spanning the gap. The CDR3 sequence: CASSLIWARTDTQYF. CDR3 DNA sequence: TGTGCCAGCAGTTTAATCTGGGCGCGCACAGATACGCAGTATTTT.

This clone was counted only a few times. The chain uses TRBV29-1 and TRBJ1-2; 7 bases agree with TRBD1. CDR1 is SQVTM and CDR2 is ANQGSEA in the germline V gene. The CDR3 extends over 16 amino acids. Unmatched junction bases numbered 12, after V lost 0 bases and J lost 5 bases. CDR3 coding DNA: TGCAGCGTTGAAGAGCCCGCCCCCCGGGACAGTTATGGCTACACCTTC. Protein product: CSVEEPAPRDSYGYTF.

The J gene is TRBJ2-1, the V gene TRBV7-3; 16 bases fit TRBD2. Germline loops: CDR1 SGHTA, CDR2 FQGTGA. The CDR3 length is 16 residues. Germline trimming cut 4 bases from V and 9 bases from J; bases unmatched to any gene: 6. The CDR3 region is CASSSTGLAGGTEQFF. For the CDR3, the DNA is TGTGCCAGCAGCTCCACGGGACTAGCGGGAGGGACTGAGCAGTTCTTC.

V gene TRBV7-2 combines with J gene TRBJ2-1; 12 nucleotides line up with TRBD2. The CDR3 sequence is 15 residues long. Per germline, CDR1 SGHTA and CDR2 FQGNSA. V lost 5 bases and J lost 8; bases outside the gene matches: 7. The CDR3 loop is CASSPGLAGFYEQFF. In DNA, the CDR3 is TGTGCCAGCAGCCCCGGACTAGCGGGGTTCTATGAGCAGTTCTTC.

The chain recombines TRBV9 with TRBJ1-5, with D perhaps matching TRBD1 (5 bases). The germline gives CDR1 SGDLS, CDR2 YYNGEE. V gave up 0 bases and J gave up 5 bases, with 12 bases separating them. This CDR3 is built from 15 residues. The DNA for the CDR3 is TGTGCCAGCAGCGTAGGGCCGGACATATATCAGCCCCAGCATTTT. Protein sequence: CASSVGPDIYQPQHF.

The chain has TRBV7-6 and TRBJ2-6, with TRBD1 matching 7 bases. The length of the CDR3 is 18 residues. Germline assignment: CDR1 SGHVS and CDR2 FNYEAQ. V lost 1 base and J lost 0; bases outside the gene matches: 6. In DNA form, the CDR3 reads TGTGCCAGCAGCTTAGGAAGGACAGGCTCCTCTGGGGCCAACGTCCTGACTTTC. Translated: CASSLGRTGSSGANVLTF.